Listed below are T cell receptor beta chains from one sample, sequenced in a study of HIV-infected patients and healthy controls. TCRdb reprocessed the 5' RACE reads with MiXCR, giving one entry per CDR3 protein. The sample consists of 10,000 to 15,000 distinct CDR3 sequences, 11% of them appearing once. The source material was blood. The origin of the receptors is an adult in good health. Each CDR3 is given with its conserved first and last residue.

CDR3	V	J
CATMTGILEPQHF	TRBV6-6	TRBJ1-5
CASSFWDPGSPGANVLTF	TRBV5-6	TRBJ2-6
CASSSLRDEGDTEAFF	TRBV27	TRBJ1-1
CASSLSVASANEQFF	TRBV5-1	TRBJ2-1
CASSAGGVGYGYTF	TRBV2	TRBJ1-2
CASTGGRNSNQPQHF	TRBV6-6	TRBJ1-5
CASSLEPSGSNEQFF	TRBV5-4	TRBJ2-1
CASSSRLAGRYEQYF	TRBV13	TRBJ2-7
CSVGVLIGGTEAFF	TRBV29-1	TRBJ1-1
CAISEPATTDTQYF	TRBV10-3	TRBJ2-3
CASSLGGGATDTQYF	TRBV7-2	TRBJ2-3
CASSSGSPYNEQFF	TRBV6-2/TRBV6-3	TRBJ2-1
CASSPREGNTEAFF	TRBV11-2	TRBJ1-1
CSAPLGRTLREQYF	TRBV20-1	TRBJ2-7
CASSPGSTDEQYF	TRBV4-1	TRBJ2-7
CASRELGLAENNEQFF	TRBV6-1	TRBJ2-1